The rows below give T cell receptor beta chains drawn from one sample of a study of cytotoxic CD8 clonotypes in ibrutinib-treated CLL. Libraries were prepared by immunoSEQ multiplex PCR; TCRdb keeps only in-frame clonotypes and omits some of them. This repertoire shows roughly 150,000 clones, 84% found once; its top ten account for roughly 4.6%. Source: PBMCs, taken after 24 months of ibrutinib treatment. These receptors all stem from a human donor with chronic lymphocytic leukemia. The conserved cysteine and the conserved F or W are not part of the CDR3 here. Each record gives: V gene, D gene, CDR3 protein. D genes are given only for firm matches.

v_gene: TRBV30
d_gene: NA
CDR3aa: AWSGAGLLAKNIQY

v_gene: TRBV30
d_gene: TRBD1
CDR3aa: AWSTGTGGARRAF

v_gene: TRBV28
d_gene: TRBD1
CDR3aa: ASSLGVDRGNTEAF

v_gene: TRBV4-1
d_gene: TRBD1
CDR3aa: ASSQDPGGDGDTEAF

v_gene: TRBV18
d_gene: TRBD1
CDR3aa: ASSSQAGGYGQPQH

v_gene: TRBV12-5
d_gene: NA
CDR3aa: ASRPPGTYSNQPQH

v_gene: TRBV27
d_gene: TRBD1
CDR3aa: ASMSTHRGYSNQPQH

v_gene: TRBV19
d_gene: NA
CDR3aa: ATRSWVADTGELF

v_gene: TRBV6-1
d_gene: NA
CDR3aa: ASSEVGDQPQH

v_gene: TRBV9
d_gene: NA
CDR3aa: ASSVASSGNEQF

v_gene: TRBV10-2
d_gene: TRBD1
CDR3aa: ASRELGTGGVEQY

v_gene: TRBV5-4
d_gene: NA
CDR3aa: ASSRVATTNTEAF

v_gene: TRBV7-9
d_gene: TRBD2
CDR3aa: ASSLIGSGRGELF

v_gene: TRBV5-1
d_gene: NA
CDR3aa: ASSRGFSYEQY

v_gene: TRBV7-9
d_gene: NA
CDR3aa: ASSHPLKYTDTQY

v_gene: TRBV19
d_gene: TRBD1
CDR3aa: ASSARDRGQETQY

v_gene: TRBV6-5
d_gene: NA
CDR3aa: ASSYFNTNTEAF

v_gene: TRBV18
d_gene: NA
CDR3aa: ASSRGVSNEKLF

v_gene: TRBV19
d_gene: TRBD1
CDR3aa: ASSALGTGYNEQF

v_gene: TRBV7-9
d_gene: TRBD1
CDR3aa: ASSSQGARDYGYT

v_gene: TRBV5-1
d_gene: TRBD2
CDR3aa: ASSPTGLSGGPRETQY

v_gene: TRBV6-4
d_gene: NA
CDR3aa: ASSDIREPFYGYT

v_gene: TRBV19
d_gene: TRBD2
CDR3aa: ASASTSGRADEQY

v_gene: TRBV5-1
d_gene: NA
CDR3aa: ASSSSSYNEQF

v_gene: TRBV2
d_gene: NA
CDR3aa: ASCRRNSNQPQH

v_gene: TRBV19
d_gene: TRBD1
CDR3aa: ASSWRDRGSNTEAF

v_gene: TRBV11-2
d_gene: NA
CDR3aa: ASSRDRGETQY

v_gene: TRBV7-9
d_gene: NA
CDR3aa: ASSLGHSYNSPLH

v_gene: TRBV6-5
d_gene: NA
CDR3aa: ASGEIETQY